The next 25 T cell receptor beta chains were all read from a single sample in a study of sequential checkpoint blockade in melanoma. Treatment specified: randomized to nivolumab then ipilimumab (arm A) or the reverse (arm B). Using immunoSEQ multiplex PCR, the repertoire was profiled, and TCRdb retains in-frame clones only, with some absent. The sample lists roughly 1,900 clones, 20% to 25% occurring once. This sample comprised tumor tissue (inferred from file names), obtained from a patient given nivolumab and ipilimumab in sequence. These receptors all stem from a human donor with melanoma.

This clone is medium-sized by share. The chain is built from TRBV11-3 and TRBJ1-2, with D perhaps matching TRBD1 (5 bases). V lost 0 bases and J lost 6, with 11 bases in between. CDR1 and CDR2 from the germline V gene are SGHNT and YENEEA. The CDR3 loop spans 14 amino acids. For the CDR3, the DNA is TGTGCCAGCAGCTTAGAGCAGGGCAGGGATGGCTACACCTTC. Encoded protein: CASSLEQGRDGYTF. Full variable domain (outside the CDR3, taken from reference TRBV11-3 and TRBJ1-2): EAGVVQSPRYKIIEKKQPVAFWCNPISGHNTLYWYLQNLGQGPELLIRYENEEAVDDSQLPKDRFSAERLKGVDSTLKIQPAELGDSAVYLCASSLEQGRDGYTFGSGTRLTVV.

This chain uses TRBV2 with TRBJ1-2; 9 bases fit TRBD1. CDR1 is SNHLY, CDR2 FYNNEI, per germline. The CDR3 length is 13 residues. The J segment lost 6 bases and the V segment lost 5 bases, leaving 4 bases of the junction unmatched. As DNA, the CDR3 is TGTGCCAGCAGTCGGACAGGGGTTGATGGCTACACCTTC. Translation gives CASSRTGVDGYTF.

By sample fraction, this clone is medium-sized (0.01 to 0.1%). The CDR3 region is CASSYSKTGSETQYF. Written as DNA, the CDR3 is TGTGCCAGCAGTTACTCGAAAACAGGGTCCGAGACCCAGTACTTC. The chain recombines TRBV6-8 with TRBJ2-5; possible D gene TRBD1, 6 bases. The germline V gene encodes CDR1 MNHGY and CDR2 SAAAGT. This CDR3 is built from 15 residues. V lost 0 bases to trimming and J lost 5 bases, with 13 bases between them.

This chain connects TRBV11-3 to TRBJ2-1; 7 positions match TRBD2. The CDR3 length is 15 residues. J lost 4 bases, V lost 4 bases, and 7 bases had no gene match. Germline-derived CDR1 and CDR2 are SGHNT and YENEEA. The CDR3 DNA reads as TGTGCCAGCAGCTCCTCCGGGACTAAGTACAATGAGCAGTTCTTC. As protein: CASSSSGTKYNEQFF. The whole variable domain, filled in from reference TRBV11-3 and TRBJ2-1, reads EAGVVQSPRYKIIEKKQPVAFWCNPISGHNTLYWYLQNLGQGPELLIRYENEEAVDDSQLPKDRFSAERLKGVDSTLKIQPAELGDSAVYLCASSSSGTKYNEQFFGPGTRLTVL.

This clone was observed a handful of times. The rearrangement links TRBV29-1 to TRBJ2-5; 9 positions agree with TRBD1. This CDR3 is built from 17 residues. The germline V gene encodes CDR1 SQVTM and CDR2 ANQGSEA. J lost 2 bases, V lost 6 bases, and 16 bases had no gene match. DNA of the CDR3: TGCAGCGTGTCCCCCCTTGCCGGGACAGGGACTCAAGAGACCCAGTACTTC. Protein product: CSVSPLAGTGTQETQYF.

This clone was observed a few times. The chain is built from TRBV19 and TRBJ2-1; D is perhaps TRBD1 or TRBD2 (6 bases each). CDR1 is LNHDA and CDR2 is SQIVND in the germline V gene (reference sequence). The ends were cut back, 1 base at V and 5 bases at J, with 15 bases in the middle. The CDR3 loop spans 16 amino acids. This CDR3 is CASSIVGAGPNNEQFF. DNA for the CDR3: TGTGCCAGTAGTATAGTGGGGGCGGGACCGAACAATGAGCAGTTCTTC.

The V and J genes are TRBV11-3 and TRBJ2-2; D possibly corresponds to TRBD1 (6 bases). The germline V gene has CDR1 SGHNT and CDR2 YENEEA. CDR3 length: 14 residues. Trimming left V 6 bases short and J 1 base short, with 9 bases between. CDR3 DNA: TGTGCCAGCAGGATAGGGGGGAACACCGGGGAGCTGTTTTTT. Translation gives CASRIGGNTGELFF.

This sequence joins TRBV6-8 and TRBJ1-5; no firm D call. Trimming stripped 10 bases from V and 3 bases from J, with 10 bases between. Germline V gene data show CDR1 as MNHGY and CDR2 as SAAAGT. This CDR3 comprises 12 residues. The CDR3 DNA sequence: TGTGCCACCCGGACGGCCAATCAGCCCCAGCATTTT. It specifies CATRTANQPQHF.

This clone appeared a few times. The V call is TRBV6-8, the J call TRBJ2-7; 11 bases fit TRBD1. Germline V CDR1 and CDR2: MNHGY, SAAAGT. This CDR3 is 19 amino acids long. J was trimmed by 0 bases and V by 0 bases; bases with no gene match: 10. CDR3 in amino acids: CASSYSSPRDRGVSYEQYF. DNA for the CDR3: TGTGCCAGCAGTTACTCCTCCCCCCGGGACAGGGGGGTCTCCTACGAGCAGTACTTC.

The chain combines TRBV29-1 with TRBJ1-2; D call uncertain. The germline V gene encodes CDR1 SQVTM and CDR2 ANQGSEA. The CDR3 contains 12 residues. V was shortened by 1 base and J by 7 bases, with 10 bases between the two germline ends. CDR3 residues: CSVEGTPVGYTF. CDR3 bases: TGCAGCGTTGAAGGGACCCCTGTTGGCTACACCTTC.

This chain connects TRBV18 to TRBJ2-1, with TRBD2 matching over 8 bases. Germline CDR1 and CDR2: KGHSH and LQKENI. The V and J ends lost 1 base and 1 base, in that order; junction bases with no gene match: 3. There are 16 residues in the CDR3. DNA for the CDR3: TGTGCCAGCTCACCACTAGCGGGAAGGTCCTACAATGAGCAGTTCTTC. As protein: CASSPLAGRSYNEQFF.

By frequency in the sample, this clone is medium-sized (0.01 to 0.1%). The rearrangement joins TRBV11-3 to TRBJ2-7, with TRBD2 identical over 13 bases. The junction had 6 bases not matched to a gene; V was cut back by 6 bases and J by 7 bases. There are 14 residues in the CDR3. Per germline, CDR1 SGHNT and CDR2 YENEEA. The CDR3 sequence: CASSWTSGSGEQYF. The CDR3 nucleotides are TGTGCCAGCAGTTGGACTAGCGGGAGTGGAGAGCAGTACTTC.

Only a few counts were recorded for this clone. In nucleotides, the CDR3 is TGTGCCAGCAGCTTAGGTCTGACAGGTTCCAACTATGGCTACACCTTC. Protein product: CASSLGLTGSNYGYTF. This chain links TRBV7-1 with TRBJ1-2, with TRBD1 as a possible D gene (6 bases). TRBV7-1 is an ORF, with its function uncertain. Trimming took 4 bases from V and 2 from J, leaving 17 bases between them. There are 16 residues in the CDR3.

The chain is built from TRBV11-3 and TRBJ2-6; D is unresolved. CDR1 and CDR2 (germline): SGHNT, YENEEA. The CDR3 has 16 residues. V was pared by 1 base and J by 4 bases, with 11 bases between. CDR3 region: CASSLGLGLGANVLTF. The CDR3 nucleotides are TGTGCCAGCAGCTTAGGTCTAGGGTTGGGGGCCAACGTCCTGACTTTC.

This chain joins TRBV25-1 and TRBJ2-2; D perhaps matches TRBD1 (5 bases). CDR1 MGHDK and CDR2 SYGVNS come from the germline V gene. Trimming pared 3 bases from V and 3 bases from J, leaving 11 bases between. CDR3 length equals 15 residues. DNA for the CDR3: TGTGCCAGCAGTGAGCAGGGCAGGGACACCGGGGAGCTGTTTTTT. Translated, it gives CASSEQGRDTGELFF.

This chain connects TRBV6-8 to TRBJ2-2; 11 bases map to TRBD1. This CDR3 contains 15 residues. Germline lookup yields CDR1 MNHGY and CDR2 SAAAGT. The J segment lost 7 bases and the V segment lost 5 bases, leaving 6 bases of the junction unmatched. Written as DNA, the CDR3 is TGTGCCAGCAGTGGGACAGGGGGTTCTGTCGGGGAGCTGTTTTTT. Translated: CASSGTGGSVGELFF.

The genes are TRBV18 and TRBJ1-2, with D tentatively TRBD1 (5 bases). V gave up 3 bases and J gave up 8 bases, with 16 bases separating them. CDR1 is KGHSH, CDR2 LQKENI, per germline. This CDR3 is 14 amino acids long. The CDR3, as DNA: TGTGCCAGCTCACCCCTCGAGACAAGGGGAGGCTACACCTTC. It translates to CASSPLETRGGYTF.

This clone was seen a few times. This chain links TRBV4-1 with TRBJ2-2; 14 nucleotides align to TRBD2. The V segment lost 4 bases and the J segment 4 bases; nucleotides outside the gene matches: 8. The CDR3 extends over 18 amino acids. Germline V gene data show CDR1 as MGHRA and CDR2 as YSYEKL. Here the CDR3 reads CASSLFGLAGGFTGELFF. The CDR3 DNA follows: TGCGCCAGCAGCCTCTTCGGACTAGCGGGAGGCTTCACCGGGGAGCTGTTTTTT.

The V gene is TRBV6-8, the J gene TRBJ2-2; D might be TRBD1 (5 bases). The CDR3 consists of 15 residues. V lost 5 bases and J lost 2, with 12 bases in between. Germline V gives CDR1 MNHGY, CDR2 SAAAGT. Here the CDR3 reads CASSDGQGNTGELFF. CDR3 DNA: TGTGCCAGCAGTGACGGGCAGGGAAACACCGGGGAGCTGTTTTTT.

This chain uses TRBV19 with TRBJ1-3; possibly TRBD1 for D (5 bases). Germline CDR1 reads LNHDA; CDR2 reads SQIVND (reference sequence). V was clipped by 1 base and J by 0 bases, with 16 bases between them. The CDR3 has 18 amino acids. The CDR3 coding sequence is TGTGCCAGTAGTATAGTCTTCGTCCGACAGACCTCTGGAAACACCATATATTTT. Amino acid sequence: CASSIVFVRQTSGNTIYF.

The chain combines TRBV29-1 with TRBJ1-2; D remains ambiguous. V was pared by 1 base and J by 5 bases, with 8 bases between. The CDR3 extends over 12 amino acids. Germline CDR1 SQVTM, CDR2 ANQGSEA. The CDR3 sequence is CSVEGEPYGYTF. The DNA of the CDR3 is TGCAGCGTTGAAGGGGAGCCGTATGGCTACACCTTC.

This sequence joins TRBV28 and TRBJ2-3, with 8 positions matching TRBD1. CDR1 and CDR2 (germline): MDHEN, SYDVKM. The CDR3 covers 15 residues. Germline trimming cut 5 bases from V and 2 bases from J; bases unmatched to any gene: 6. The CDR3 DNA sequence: TGTGCCAGCAGTCTGGACAGGGCCCTCACAGATACGCAGTATTTT. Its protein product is CASSLDRALTDTQYF.

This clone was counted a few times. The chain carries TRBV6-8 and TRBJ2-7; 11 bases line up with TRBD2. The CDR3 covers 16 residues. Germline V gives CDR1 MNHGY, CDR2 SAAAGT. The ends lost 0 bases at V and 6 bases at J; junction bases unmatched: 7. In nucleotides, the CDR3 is TGTGCCAGCAGTTACTCCGGACTAGCGGGTAGCTTCGAGCAGTACTTC. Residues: CASSYSGLAGSFEQYF.

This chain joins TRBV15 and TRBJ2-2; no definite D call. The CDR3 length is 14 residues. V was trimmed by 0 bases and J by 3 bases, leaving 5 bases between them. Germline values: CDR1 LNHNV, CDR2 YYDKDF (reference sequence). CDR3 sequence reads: CATSRDYDTGELFF. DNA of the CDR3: TGTGCCACCAGCAGAGATTATGACACCGGGGAGCTGTTTTTT.

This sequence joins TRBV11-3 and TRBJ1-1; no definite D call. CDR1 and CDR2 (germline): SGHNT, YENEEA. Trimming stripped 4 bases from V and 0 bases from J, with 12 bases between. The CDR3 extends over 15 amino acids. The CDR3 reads CASSSRVLLNTEAFF. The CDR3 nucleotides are TGTGCCAGCAGCTCTAGGGTCCTATTGAACACTGAAGCTTTCTTT. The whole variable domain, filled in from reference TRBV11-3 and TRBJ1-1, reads EAGVVQSPRYKIIEKKQPVAFWCNPISGHNTLYWYLQNLGQGPELLIRYENEEAVDDSQLPKDRFSAERLKGVDSTLKIQPAELGDSAVYLCASSSRVLLNTEAFFGQGTRLTVV.